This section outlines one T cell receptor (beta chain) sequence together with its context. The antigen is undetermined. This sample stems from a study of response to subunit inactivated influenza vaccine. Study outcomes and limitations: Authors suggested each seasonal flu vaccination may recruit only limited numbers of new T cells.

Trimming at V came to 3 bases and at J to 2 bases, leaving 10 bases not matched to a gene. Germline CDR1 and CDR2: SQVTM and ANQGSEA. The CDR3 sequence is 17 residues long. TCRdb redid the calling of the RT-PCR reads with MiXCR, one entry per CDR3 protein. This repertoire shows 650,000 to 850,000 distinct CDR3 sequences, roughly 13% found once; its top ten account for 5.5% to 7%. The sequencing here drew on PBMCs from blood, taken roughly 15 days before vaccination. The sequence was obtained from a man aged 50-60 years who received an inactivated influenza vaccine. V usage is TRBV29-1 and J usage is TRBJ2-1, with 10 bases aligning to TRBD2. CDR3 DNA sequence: TGCAGCGTTGACGGCCCTCTAGCGGGAGAGGCCTACAATGAGCAGTTCTTC. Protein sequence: CSVDGPLAGEAYNEQFF.